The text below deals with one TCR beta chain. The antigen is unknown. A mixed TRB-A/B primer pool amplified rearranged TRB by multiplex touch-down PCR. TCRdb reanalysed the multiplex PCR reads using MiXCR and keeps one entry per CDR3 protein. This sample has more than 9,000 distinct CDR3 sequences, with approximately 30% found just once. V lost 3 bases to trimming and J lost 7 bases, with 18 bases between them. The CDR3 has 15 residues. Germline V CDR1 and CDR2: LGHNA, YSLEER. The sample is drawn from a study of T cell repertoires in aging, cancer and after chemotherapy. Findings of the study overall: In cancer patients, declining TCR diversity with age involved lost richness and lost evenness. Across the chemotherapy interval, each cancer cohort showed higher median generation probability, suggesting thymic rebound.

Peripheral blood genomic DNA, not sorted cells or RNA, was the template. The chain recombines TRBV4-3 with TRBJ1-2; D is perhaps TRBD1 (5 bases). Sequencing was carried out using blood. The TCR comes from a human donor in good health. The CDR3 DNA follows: TGCGCCAGCAGCCAGGACCGGGGGACTGAGCGTGGCTACACCTTC. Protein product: CASSQDRGTERGYTF.